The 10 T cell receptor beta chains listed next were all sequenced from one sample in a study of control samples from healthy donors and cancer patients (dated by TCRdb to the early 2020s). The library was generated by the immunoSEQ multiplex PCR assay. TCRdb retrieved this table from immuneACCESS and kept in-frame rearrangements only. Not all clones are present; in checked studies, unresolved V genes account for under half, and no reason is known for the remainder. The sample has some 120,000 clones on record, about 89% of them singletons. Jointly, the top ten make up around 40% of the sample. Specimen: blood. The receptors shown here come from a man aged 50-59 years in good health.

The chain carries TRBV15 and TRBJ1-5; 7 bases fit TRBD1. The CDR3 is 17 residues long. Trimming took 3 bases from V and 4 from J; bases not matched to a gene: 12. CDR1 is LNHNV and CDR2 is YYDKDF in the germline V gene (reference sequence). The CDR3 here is CATSRTAMTGRNQPQHF. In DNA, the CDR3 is TGTGCCACCAGCAGGACGGCTATGACAGGGCGAAATCAGCCCCAGCATTTT.

The CDR3, as DNA: TGTGCCAGCAGCTTGCACTCCGGGACAGCGAATTCACCCCTCCACTTT. It translates to CASSLHSGTANSPLHF. V and J are TRBV5-4 and TRBJ1-6; 7 bases fit TRBD1. Germline-derived CDR1 and CDR2 are SGHNT and YYREEE (reference sequence). Trimming removed 1 base from V and 7 bases from J; junction bases left unmatched: 8. The CDR3 has 16 residues.

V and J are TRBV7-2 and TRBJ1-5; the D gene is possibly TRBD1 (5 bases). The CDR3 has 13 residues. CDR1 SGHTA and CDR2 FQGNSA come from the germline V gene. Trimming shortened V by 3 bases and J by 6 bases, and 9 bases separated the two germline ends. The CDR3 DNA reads TGTGCCAGCAGCTTTTGGGGCGGTCAGCCCCAGCATTTT. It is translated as CASSFWGGQPQHF.

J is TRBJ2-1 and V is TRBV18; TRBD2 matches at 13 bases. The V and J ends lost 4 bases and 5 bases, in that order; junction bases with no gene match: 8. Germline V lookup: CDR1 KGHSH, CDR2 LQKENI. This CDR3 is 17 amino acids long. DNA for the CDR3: TGTGCCAGCTCACTGAACCTACTAGCGGGGGGGCACAATGAGCAGTTCTTC. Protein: CASSLNLLAGGHNEQFF.

As DNA, the CDR3 is TGTGCCAGCAGTCCCCGACAGGGGGCAGGGTATGGCTACACCTTC. This encodes CASSPRQGAGYGYTF. V and J are TRBV27 and TRBJ1-2; TRBD1 aligns across 10 bases. Germline CDR1 MNHEY, CDR2 SMNVEV (reference sequence). This CDR3 is built from 15 residues. J was trimmed by 5 bases and V by 5 bases; bases with no gene match: 8.

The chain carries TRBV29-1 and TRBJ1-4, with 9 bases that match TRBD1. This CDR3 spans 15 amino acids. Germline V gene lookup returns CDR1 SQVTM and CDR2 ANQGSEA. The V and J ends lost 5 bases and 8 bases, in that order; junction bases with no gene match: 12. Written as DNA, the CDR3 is TGCAGCGTTTACGCGTCGGACAGGGGTAGCGAAAAACTGTTTTTT. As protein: CSVYASDRGSEKLFF.

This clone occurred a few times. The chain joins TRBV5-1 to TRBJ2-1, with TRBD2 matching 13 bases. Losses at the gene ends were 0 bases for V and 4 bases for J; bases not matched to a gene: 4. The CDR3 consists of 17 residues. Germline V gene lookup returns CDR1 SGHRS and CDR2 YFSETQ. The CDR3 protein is CASSLGGLAGTYNEQFF. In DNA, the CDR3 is TGCGCCAGCAGCTTGGGGGGACTAGCGGGGACTTACAATGAGCAGTTCTTC.

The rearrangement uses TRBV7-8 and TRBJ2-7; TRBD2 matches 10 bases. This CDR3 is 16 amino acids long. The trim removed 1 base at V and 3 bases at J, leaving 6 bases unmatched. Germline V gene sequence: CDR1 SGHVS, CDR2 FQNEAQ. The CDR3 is CASSLVNSGGYYEQYF. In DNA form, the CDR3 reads TGTGCCAGCAGCTTAGTGAATAGCGGGGGGTACTACGAGCAGTACTTC.

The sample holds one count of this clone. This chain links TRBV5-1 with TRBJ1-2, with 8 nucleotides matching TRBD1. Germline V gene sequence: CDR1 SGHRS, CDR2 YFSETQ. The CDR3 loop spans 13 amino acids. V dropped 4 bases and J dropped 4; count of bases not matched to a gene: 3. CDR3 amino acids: CASSPTGAYGYTF. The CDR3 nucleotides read TGCGCCAGCAGCCCGACAGGGGCCTATGGCTACACCTTC.

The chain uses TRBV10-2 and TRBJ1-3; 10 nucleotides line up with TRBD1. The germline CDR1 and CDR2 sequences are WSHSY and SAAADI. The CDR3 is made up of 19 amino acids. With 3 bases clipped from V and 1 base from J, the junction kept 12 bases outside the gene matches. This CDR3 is CASSETGTGVFGSGNTIYF. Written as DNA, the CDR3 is TGCGCCAGCAGTGAAACCGGGACAGGGGTGTTTGGGTCTGGAAACACCATATATTTT.